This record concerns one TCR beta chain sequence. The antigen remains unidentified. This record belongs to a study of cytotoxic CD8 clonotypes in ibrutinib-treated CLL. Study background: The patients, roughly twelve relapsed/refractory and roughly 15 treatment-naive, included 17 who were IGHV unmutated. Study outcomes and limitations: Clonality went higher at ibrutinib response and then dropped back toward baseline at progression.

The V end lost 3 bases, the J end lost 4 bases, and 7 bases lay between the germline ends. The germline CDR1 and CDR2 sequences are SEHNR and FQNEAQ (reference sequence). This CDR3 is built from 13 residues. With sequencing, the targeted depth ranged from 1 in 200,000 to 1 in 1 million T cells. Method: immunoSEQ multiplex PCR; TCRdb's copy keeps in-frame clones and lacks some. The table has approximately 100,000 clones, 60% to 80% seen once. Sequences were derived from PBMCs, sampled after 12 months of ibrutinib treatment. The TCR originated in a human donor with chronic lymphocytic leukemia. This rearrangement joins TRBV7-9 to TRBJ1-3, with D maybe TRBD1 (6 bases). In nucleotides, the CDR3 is TGTGCCAGCAGCTTTACAGGGGGAAACACCATATATTTT. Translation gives CASSFTGGNTIYF.